This T cell receptor (beta chain) comes out of a study of type 1 and type 2 diabetes patients. For the study at large: Participants included type 1 and type 2 diabetes patients plus nondiabetic controls.

No donor had another autoimmune disease or recent infection within four weeks. Per germline, CDR1 SGHNT and CDR2 YYREEE (reference sequence). V was clipped by 5 bases and J by 6 bases; unmatched bases: 5. The CDR3 consists of 14 residues. Amplification started from genomic DNA. Multiplex PCR with 30 forward and 13 reverse primers amplified the TCR beta CDR3. TCRdb processed the multiplex PCR reads anew with MiXCR; each CDR3 protein has one entry. This table has fewer than 350,000 distinct CDR3 sequences, around 47% appearing once. The chain recombines TRBV5-4 with TRBJ2-2; 9 nucleotides agree with TRBD2. This clonotype was sampled from a man younger than 35 with type 2 diabetes. The sequenced sample was peripheral blood mononuclear cells (PBMCs). The CDR3 DNA reads TGTGCCAGCAGACCTGCGGGGGGGGCCGGGGAGCTGTTTTTT. Its translation: CASRPAGGAGELFF.